The next 17 T cell receptor beta chains were all read from a single sample in a study of CD8 T cells in Susac syndrome. After extraction with the RNeasy kit, about 0.5 to 1 ug of the RNA was reverse transcribed using random hexamers. TCRdb used MiXCR to reprocess the immunoSEQ multiplex PCR reads, holding one entry per CDR3 protein. The sample contains approximately 220,000 distinct CDR3 sequences, about 95% of which appear only once. The sequencing sample was made of CD4+ T cells from PBMCs. The receptor set was obtained from a human donor with multiple sclerosis.

The gene calls are TRBV20-1 and TRBJ2-1; D is undetermined. The CDR3 is 14 residues long. V dropped 5 bases and J dropped 3 bases, with 14 bases sitting between them. Germline V gives CDR1 DFQATT, CDR2 SNEGSKA (reference sequence). CDR3 DNA sequence: TGCAGTGCTCGGCGAGGCAGCGACTACAATGAGCAGTTCTTC. Translated, it gives CSARRGSDYNEQFF.

The chain recombines TRBV7-3 with TRBJ2-7; D may be TRBD1 or TRBD2 (5 bases each). V was pared by 5 bases and J by 5 bases, with 16 bases between. This CDR3 contains 14 residues. Germline V gene sequence: CDR1 SGHTA, CDR2 FQGTGA. CDR3 sequence (DNA): TGTGCCAGCAGCGCCGAAGGGACGCAAGACGAGCAGTACTTC. Amino acids: CASSAEGTQDEQYF.

This clonotype has a single count. The chain links TRBV29-1 to TRBJ1-1; D gene uncertain. Germline V gene data show CDR1 as SQVTM and CDR2 as ANQGSEA. The CDR3 contains 13 residues. The V gene lost 8 bases and the J gene lost 1 base, with 14 bases spanning the gap. CDR3 protein: CSYNGPRNTEAFF. In nucleotides, the CDR3 is TGCAGCTACAACGGCCCAAGGAACACTGAAGCTTTCTTT.

The chain recombines TRBV19 with TRBJ1-2; D remains unclear. The CDR3 is 13 amino acids. Per the germline V gene, CDR1 is LNHDA and CDR2 is SQIVND (reference sequence). Trimming removed 8 bases from V and 7 bases from J, with 17 bases in between. In DNA, the CDR3 is TGTGCCAGTCTCGGGAAGGACGGGCGTGGCTACACCTTC. It specifies CASLGKDGRGYTF.

The V and J genes are TRBV20-1 and TRBJ1-4, with TRBD1 as a possible D gene (6 bases). This CDR3 is 13 amino acids long. Germline V gene data show CDR1 as DFQATT and CDR2 as SNEGSKA (reference sequence). The V end lost 2 bases, the J end lost 2 bases, and 6 bases lay between the germline ends. CDR3 protein: CSARRGTNEKLFF. The CDR3 coding sequence is TGCAGTGCTAGAAGGGGGACTAATGAAAAACTGTTTTTT.

The rearrangement uses TRBV3-1 and TRBJ2-3, with D possibly being TRBD2 (5 bases). The CDR3 consists of 13 residues. Trimming shortened V by 1 base and J by 7 bases, and 9 bases separated the two germline ends. The V gene's germline CDR1 is LGHDT and CDR2 YNNKEL (reference sequence). In DNA, the CDR3 is TGTGCCAGCAGCCAAGCGCGAGGGAATACGCAGTATTTT. Translating gives CASSQARGNTQYF.

This chain uses TRBV20-1 with TRBJ2-7; D gene uncertain. The V gene lost 3 bases and the J gene lost 4 bases, with 13 bases spanning the gap. The CDR3 has 13 amino acids. Germline-derived CDR1 and CDR2 are DFQATT and SNEGSKA (reference sequence). Here the CDR3 reads CSASFRGGYEQYV. In nucleotides, the CDR3 is TGCAGTGCTAGTTTTAGAGGCGGATACGAGCAGTACGTC.

The chain is built from TRBV20-1 and TRBJ2-1; TRBD2 matches at 12 bases. This CDR3 spans 13 amino acids. Germline CDR1 and CDR2: DFQATT and SNEGSKA (reference sequence). This CDR3 reads CGGLAGSEDEQFF. The CDR3 nucleotides are TGCGGTGGACTAGCGGGGAGTGAGGATGAGCAGTTCTTC.

The gene calls are TRBV29-1 and TRBJ2-3; D is unclear. Per germline, CDR1 SQVTM and CDR2 ANQGSEA. V lost 0 bases to trimming and J lost 5 bases, with 21 bases between them. This CDR3 region has 17 residues. The CDR3 loop reads CSVEDRGSLADIDTQYF. The CDR3, as DNA: TGCAGCGTTGAAGATCGTGGAAGTTTAGCCGACATAGATACGCAGTATTTT.

The genes are TRBV30 and TRBJ1-1; 10 bases line up with TRBD1. The CDR3 totals 12 residues. Losses at the gene ends were 5 bases for V and 5 bases for J; bases not matched to a gene: 2. Germline lookup yields CDR1 GTSNPN and CDR2 SVGIG (reference sequence). The CDR3 DNA reads TGTGCCTGGGACAGGGGGCGGACTGAAGCTTTCTTT. It encodes CAWDRGRTEAFF. Combining the CDR3 with reference TRBV30 and TRBJ1-1 gives the whole variable domain SQTIHQWPATLVQPVGSPLSLECTVEGTSNPNLYWYRQAAGRGLQLLFYSVGIGQISSEVPQNLSASRPQDRQFILSSKKLLLSDSGFYLCAWDRGRTEAFFGQGTRLTVV.

Only a few counts were recorded for this clonotype. V gene TRBV29-1 combines with J gene TRBJ1-2; perhaps TRBD1 as D (5 bases). CDR3 length equals 12 residues. The V gene lost 3 bases and the J gene lost 6 bases, with 11 bases spanning the gap. Germline V gene lookup returns CDR1 SQVTM and CDR2 ANQGSEA. Here the CDR3 DNA reads TGCAGCGTTGAGGGTCAGGGCCATGGCTACACCTTC. Protein sequence: CSVEGQGHGYTF. The full variable domain, its missing parts supplied by reference TRBV29-1 and TRBJ1-2, is SAVISQKPSRDICQRGTSLTIQCQVDSQVTMMFWYRQQPGQSLTLIATANQGSEATYESGFVIDKFPISRPNLTFSTLTVSNMSPEDSSIYLCSVEGQGHGYTFGSGTRLTVV.

The rearrangement joins TRBV11-1 to TRBJ2-2; D is undetermined. The CDR3 length is 11 residues. V lost 8 bases and J 6 bases, leaving 7 bases between the germline ends. Per the germline V gene, CDR1 is SGHAT and CDR2 is FQDESV (reference sequence). The CDR3 sequence: CASLSAGELFF. In DNA form, the CDR3 reads TGTGCCAGCCTTTCGGCCGGGGAGCTGTTTTTT.

V is TRBV9 and J is TRBJ1-2; no clear D gene. In germline, CDR1 is SGDLS, CDR2 YYNGEE. The CDR3 has 13 residues. Trimming pared 0 bases from V and 6 bases from J, leaving 9 bases between. The CDR3 is CASSVGNQDGYTF. Here the CDR3 DNA reads TGTGCCAGCAGCGTAGGGAACCAGGATGGCTACACCTTC.

The CDR3 region has the DNA TGTGCTAGTGGATCACGGCCTCTCAATAATCGGGAGCAGTATTTT. Translation gives CASGSRPLNNREQYF. The chain employs TRBV12-5 and TRBJ2-3; D may be TRBD2 (5 bases). The V end was cut by 6 bases, the J end by 11 bases, with 24 bases between. CDR1 and CDR2 (germline): LGHNT, FRNRAP. This CDR3 comprises 15 residues.

The CDR3 protein is CASSLDLVIEQFF. In DNA form, the CDR3 reads TGTGCCAGCAGCTTAGACTTAGTTATCGAGCAGTTCTTC. V and J are TRBV7-2 and TRBJ2-1; D not resolved. This CDR3 is built from 13 residues. Trimming removed 1 base at V and 10 bases at J, with 11 bases between. Germline loops: CDR1 SGHTA, CDR2 FQGNSA.

This chain links TRBV6-2 or TRBV6-3 with TRBJ2-7; D is tentatively TRBD1 or TRBD2 (5 bases each). With 10 bases removed from V and 3 bases from J, the gap between germline ends came to 13 bases. Germline V gives CDR1 MNHEY, CDR2 SVGEGT. This CDR3 has 12 amino acids. CDR3 sequence: CAIWDAGYEQYF. The CDR3 nucleotides read TGTGCCATCTGGGACGCGGGCTACGAGCAGTACTTC.

The V gene is TRBV3-1, the J gene TRBJ2-7; D gene ambiguous. V dropped 0 bases and J dropped 2 bases, with 5 bases sitting between them. The germline gives CDR1 LGHDT, CDR2 YNNKEL (reference sequence). The CDR3 has 13 residues. In DNA form, the CDR3 reads TGTGCCAGCAGCCAAGATTGGGCCTACGAGCAGTACGTC. It encodes CASSQDWAYEQYV.